The 6 T cell receptor beta chains reported below all come from one sample, sequenced in a study of cytomegalovirus exposure and HLA in healthy donors. Vbeta (60) and Jbeta (13) primers were used in the PCR. Repertoires were generated with immunoSEQ multiplex PCR, while TCRdb's copy carries only in-frame clones and drops some. The sample includes around 150,000 clones, about 71% of them seen just once. The sequenced sample consisted of PBMCs. The receptors derive from a woman aged 25 to 39 in good health and CMV-seronegative.

The gene calls are TRBV9 and TRBJ1-2, with 8 bases fitting TRBD1. The CDR3 consists of 15 residues. From germline, CDR1 is SGDLS and CDR2 YYNGEE. V lost 3 bases and J lost 4; bases outside the gene matches: 8. The CDR3, as DNA: TGTGCCAGCAGCGAATTGGACAGGGTAGCCTATGGCTACACCTTC. Amino acid sequence: CASSELDRVAYGYTF.

The count of this clone is one. CDR3 in DNA: TGTGCCAGCAGCAACACAGATACCAATCAGCCCCAGCATTTT. It specifies CASSNTDTNQPQHF. This chain connects TRBV6-6 to TRBJ1-5; D is ambiguous. Germline CDR1 and CDR2: MNHNY and SVGAGI (reference sequence). The germline V and J ends were trimmed by 6 bases and 3 bases, with 12 bases remaining between them. CDR3 size: 14 residues.

The V and J genes are TRBV19 and TRBJ1-5, with 8 bases aligning to TRBD1. Trimming took 5 bases from V and 0 from J; bases not matched to a gene: 9. Germline V gene sequence: CDR1 LNHDA, CDR2 SQIVND (reference sequence). This CDR3 has 17 residues. The CDR3 is CASSPLDRAYSNQPQHF. CDR3 nucleotides: TGTGCCAGTAGTCCCCTGGACAGGGCTTATAGCAATCAGCCCCAGCATTTT.

Only a few counts were recorded for this clone. CDR3 loop: CASSHELASGNTIYF. As DNA, the CDR3 is TGCGCCAGCAGCCACGAATTGGCTTCTGGAAACACCATATATTTT. This chain joins TRBV4-3 and TRBJ1-3; D gene unclear. The CDR3 extends over 15 amino acids. Trimming cost V 3 bases and J 1 base, with 10 bases left between them. The germline gives CDR1 LGHNA, CDR2 YSLEER.

The CDR3 sequence: CASSAGQAPGPYNEQFF. The CDR3 region has the DNA TGTGCCAGCAGCGCAGGGCAAGCTCCGGGCCCCTACAATGAGCAGTTCTTC. The chain has TRBV21-1 and TRBJ2-1; the D call of TRBD1 is as the table states it, not checked on the DNA. TRBV21-1 is a known pseudogene. The CDR3 spans 17 residues.

In its sample, this clone was seen a few times. This sequence joins TRBV29-1 and TRBJ1-3; D gene unclear. V lost 4 bases to trimming and J lost 2 bases, with 9 bases between them. Germline loops: CDR1 SQVTM, CDR2 ANQGSEA. The CDR3 extends over 13 amino acids. The CDR3 loop reads CSVVPPAGNTIYF. DNA of the CDR3: TGCAGCGTTGTGCCCCCGGCTGGAAACACCATATATTTT.